Listed below are T cell receptor beta chains from one sample, sequenced in a study of early T cells in non-severe SARS-CoV-2 infection. From the 5' RACE reads, TCRdb called clonotypes with MiXCR, one entry per CDR3 protein. The table lists about 110,000 distinct CDR3 sequences, over 10% of them singletons. The sample was whole blood. The receptors come from an adult who was a healthcare worker with PCR-confirmed SARS-CoV-2 infection or an uninfected control (not recorded which). Both conserved end residues are part of each CDR3. Each record gives: CDR3 protein, D gene, V gene, clone size, J gene. The D gene is left open where the match is weak. The listing skips clone size in some rows; elsewhere it reads once, few, many or a size class.

CASRLVPTSPAHGGDNEQFF | NA | TRBV12-2 | few | TRBJ2-1
CASSRQGLDIQYF | TRBD1 | TRBV12-3/TRBV12-4 | NA | TRBJ2-4
CASSPWTSGNEQFF | TRBD2 | TRBV7-2 | NA | TRBJ2-1
CASSFSGANVLTF | NA | TRBV7-9 | many | TRBJ2-6
CASSPWGAENYGYTF | NA | TRBV18 | NA | TRBJ1-2
CASSSPRGAGANVLTF | TRBD2 | TRBV7-6 | few | TRBJ2-6
CSASRGGAYSNQPQHF | NA | TRBV20-1 | NA | TRBJ1-5
CASSRQEMNTEAFF | NA | TRBV27 | few | TRBJ1-1
CASSPLAGDMYEQYF | TRBD2 | TRBV12-3/TRBV12-4 | few | TRBJ2-7
CASSPWMGQGEQPQHF | TRBD1 | TRBV28 | NA | TRBJ1-5
CASSPVGPYGGLTFF | NA | TRBV3-1 | NA | TRBJ1-1
CSAREKGTTRNEQFF | TRBD2 | TRBV20-1 | NA | TRBJ2-1
CASSLPGQGPFSNQPQHF | TRBD1 | TRBV28 | few | TRBJ1-5
CASSLSREIMNTEAFF | NA | TRBV28 | NA | TRBJ1-1
CASSPREAGRVYEQYF | TRBD2 | TRBV9 | NA | TRBJ2-7
CASAGPGRKQYF | NA | TRBV28 | NA | TRBJ2-7
CASSKIGREIGTDTQYF | NA | TRBV3-2 | NA | TRBJ2-3
CSARAGQGGTEAFF | TRBD1 | TRBV20-1 | NA | TRBJ1-1
CASSAAEDSPLHF | NA | TRBV6-6 | few | TRBJ1-6
CASSYLHPFLAGKSETQYF | TRBD2 | TRBV6-5 | NA | TRBJ2-5
CASRTTGGENYGYTF | TRBD1 | TRBV19 | many | TRBJ1-2
CSARRLAGGNEQFF | TRBD2 | TRBV20-1 | few | TRBJ2-1
CASSSSPGGKPQHF | NA | TRBV7-8 | few | TRBJ1-5
CASSYPDQGIMNTEAFF | NA | TRBV7-9 | few | TRBJ1-1
CASSLTGSPPLHF | TRBD1 | TRBV7-2 | few | TRBJ1-6
CAISATREGRQETQYF | TRBD2 | TRBV10-3 | NA | TRBJ2-5
CASSPLQGDGNSPLHF | TRBD1 | TRBV18 | NA | TRBJ1-6
CASSYREYYGYTF | NA | TRBV12-3/TRBV12-4 | many | TRBJ1-2
CASSIQGNVAYEQYF | NA | TRBV19 | few | TRBJ2-7
CASSLPGRLYGYTF | NA | TRBV28 | few | TRBJ1-2
CASGQGSSYEQYF | NA | TRBV27 | few | TRBJ2-7
CASSVGTPNNEQFF | NA | TRBV6-1 | few | TRBJ2-1
CASAGLANDEQFF | TRBD2 | TRBV10-1 | few | TRBJ2-1
CASSYSFAGGDTEAFF | TRBD1 | TRBV6-2/TRBV6-3 | NA | TRBJ1-1
CASSPERTEAFF | NA | TRBV18 | NA | TRBJ1-1
CASSARDRGLREKLFF | TRBD1 | TRBV7-9 | NA | TRBJ1-4
CASSLEGQGSQPQHF | TRBD1 | TRBV5-1 | NA | TRBJ1-5
CASGRGGTEAFF | NA | TRBV6-2/TRBV6-3 | NA | TRBJ1-1
CASSSGTGGSNEQFF | TRBD1 | TRBV5-1 | few | TRBJ2-1
CSALIGGYEQYF | NA | TRBV29-1 | NA | TRBJ2-7
CSAITGTGGTETQYF | TRBD1 | TRBV20-1 | NA | TRBJ2-5
CASSPLRQTQDTQYF | NA | TRBV12-3/TRBV12-4 | many | TRBJ2-3
CASSLARTSGTILAKNIQYF | TRBD2 | TRBV7-9 | NA | TRBJ2-4
CASSSSGAEQFF | NA | TRBV7-6 | few | TRBJ2-1
CSARGGSKQFF | NA | TRBV20-1 | NA | TRBJ2-1
CAWNFAATNEKLFF | NA | TRBV30 | NA | TRBJ1-4